The 21 T cell receptor beta chains below were found in one sample sequenced in a study of radiotherapy plus CTLA-4 blockade in lung cancer. TCRdb's copy holds only in-frame clones and misses some; the assay was immunoSEQ multiplex PCR. The sample holds approximately 67,000 clones; about 83% are singletons and the top ten take roughly 4%. The sample in question was peripheral blood, obtained from a patient treated with radiotherapy plus ipilimumab. Receptors originate from a human donor with non-small cell lung cancer who had a partial response to radiotherapy plus ipilimumab.

The chain employs TRBV19 and TRBJ2-5, with 8 bases that match TRBD1. Germline assignment: CDR1 LNHDA and CDR2 SQIVND (reference sequence). V lost 4 bases to trimming and J lost 5 bases; unmatched junction nucleotides: 12. The length of the CDR3 is 16 residues. The CDR3 spells CASSTLMQGARETQYF. CDR3 DNA: TGTGCCAGTAGTACCCTTATGCAGGGGGCTAGGGAGACCCAGTACTTC.

The J gene is TRBJ2-2, the V gene TRBV2, with a weak D call TRBD2 (6 bases). Germline V gene data show CDR1 as SNHLY and CDR2 as FYNNEI. The CDR3 is made up of 12 amino acids. Trimming left V 4 bases short and J 7 bases short, with 7 bases between. The chain's CDR3 is CASSGTNGELFF. The CDR3 nucleotides are TGTGCCAGCAGTGGGACTAACGGGGAGCTGTTTTTT.

The V and J genes are TRBV5-1 and TRBJ2-7, with TRBD1 matching 8 bases. The germline CDR1 and CDR2 sequences are SGHRS and YFSETQ. The CDR3 covers 15 residues. V lost 5 bases to trimming and J lost 4 bases; unmatched junction nucleotides: 11. CDR3 protein: CASSAGGRGRYEQYF. The CDR3 DNA follows: TGCGCCAGCAGTGCCGGCGGCAGGGGGCGTTACGAGCAGTACTTC.

This clone was observed once. The chain couples TRBV7-3 to TRBJ2-2; D not resolved. This CDR3 has 14 amino acids. Germline loops: CDR1 SGHTA, CDR2 FQGTGA. The V end lost 1 base, the J end lost 6 bases, and 9 bases lay between the germline ends. In nucleotides, the CDR3 is TGTGCCAGCAGCTTAATTTCGAGCGCCGGGGAGCTGTTTTTT. It is translated as CASSLISSAGELFF.

V and J are TRBV2 and TRBJ2-5; TRBD1 might be the D (6 bases). Trimming removed 5 bases at V and 5 bases at J, with 18 bases between. The CDR3 extends over 15 amino acids. In germline, CDR1 is SNHLY, CDR2 FYNNEI. DNA of the CDR3: TGTGCCAGCAGTCTGAGGTCGACTGGGGGCGAGACCCAGTACTTC. Translated, it gives CASSLRSTGGETQYF. The variable domain in full, with the rest retrieved from reference TRBV2 and TRBJ2-5, is EPEVTQTPSHQVTQMGQEVILRCVPISNHLYFYWYRQILGQKVEFLVSFYNNEISEKSEIFDDQFSVERPDGSNFTLKIRSTKLEDSAMYFCASSLRSTGGETQYFGPGTRLLVL.

The chain employs TRBV11-2 and TRBJ2-2; tentatively, D is TRBD2 (5 bases). The V gene's germline CDR1 is SGHAT and CDR2 FQNNGV. There are 15 residues in the CDR3. The V end lost 1 base, the J end lost 1 base, and 7 bases lay between the germline ends. The CDR3 nucleotides are TGTGCCAGCAGCTTAGTCACTAGGAACACCGGGGAGCTGTTTTTT. Translation gives CASSLVTRNTGELFF.

This clone has a single count. This chain joins TRBV7-7 and TRBJ2-1; a weak D match, TRBD2 (5 bases). The CDR3 sequence is 16 residues long. Germline V lookup: CDR1 SSHAT, CDR2 FNYEAQ (reference sequence). V lost 3 bases and J lost 0, with 12 bases in between. This CDR3 reads CASSFQSGVSYNEQFF. The CDR3 DNA sequence: TGTGCCAGCAGCTTCCAGAGCGGCGTCTCCTACAATGAGCAGTTCTTC.

The chain carries TRBV29-1 and TRBJ2-7; 8 nucleotides agree with TRBD1. This CDR3 is built from 12 residues. Germline V lookup: CDR1 SQVTM, CDR2 ANQGSEA. The J segment lost 3 bases and the V segment lost 7 bases, leaving 5 bases of the junction unmatched. DNA of the CDR3: TGCAGCGCTACCACAGGGGGCTACGAGCAGTACTTC. Amino acids: CSATTGGYEQYF.

V usage is TRBV7-2 and J usage is TRBJ1-5, with D perhaps matching TRBD1 (6 bases). Germline V gives CDR1 SGHTA, CDR2 FQGNSA. Trimming stripped 5 bases from V and 5 bases from J, with 16 bases between. The CDR3 loop spans 15 amino acids. For the CDR3, the DNA is TGTGCCAGCAGCCCCGGGGGGCAGGGGTATCAGCCCCAGCATTTT. Translating it yields CASSPGGQGYQPQHF.

The chain combines TRBV2 with TRBJ2-7; 7 nucleotides agree with TRBD2. Germline values: CDR1 SNHLY, CDR2 FYNNEI. V dropped 8 bases and J dropped 4; count of bases not matched to a gene: 5. The CDR3 has 12 amino acids. CDR3 region: CASRGDLYEQYF. The CDR3 DNA reads TGTGCCAGCCGGGGGGACCTTTACGAGCAGTACTTC.

In its sample, this clone was seen once. The rearrangement links TRBV5-1 to TRBJ2-2, with 10 bases matching TRBD1. Germline trimming cut 4 bases from V and 7 bases from J; bases unmatched to any gene: 10. CDR1 and CDR2 (germline): SGHRS, YFSETQ. This CDR3 has 16 amino acids. CDR3 coding DNA: TGCGCCAGCAGCCCCGACAGGGGGCTGGTGGGCGGGGAGCTGTTTTTT. This sequence encodes CASSPDRGLVGGELFF.

This clone was detected once. J is TRBJ1-5 and V is TRBV19, with 7 bases aligning to TRBD1. This CDR3 has 16 residues. The V and J ends lost 0 bases and 4 bases, in that order; junction bases with no gene match: 6. CDR1 LNHDA and CDR2 SQIVND come from the germline V gene (reference sequence). The CDR3 spells CASSIEVRGRNQPQHF. The CDR3 DNA reads as TGTGCCAGTAGTATAGAGGTGAGGGGGCGAAATCAGCCCCAGCATTTT.

The rearrangement uses TRBV5-6 and TRBJ2-5, with D perhaps matching TRBD2 (5 bases). The CDR3 covers 14 residues. CDR1 and CDR2 from the germline V gene are SGHDT and YYEEEE. The germline V and J ends were trimmed by 0 bases and 2 bases, with 8 bases remaining between them. Written as DNA, the CDR3 is TGTGCCAGCAGCTTGGCTTTAGCGCAAGAGACCCAGTACTTC. Protein sequence: CASSLALAQETQYF.

This clone was found once. The chain employs TRBV29-1 and TRBJ2-1, with TRBD2 as a possible D gene (5 bases). The V gene lost 7 bases and the J gene lost 0 bases, with 16 bases spanning the gap. CDR3 length: 15 amino acids. CDR1 is SQVTM and CDR2 is ANQGSEA in the germline V gene. The CDR3 spells CSAGSGASSYNEQFF. DNA for the CDR3: TGCAGCGCGGGGTCTGGCGCAAGCTCCTACAATGAGCAGTTCTTC.

This chain uses TRBV4-1 with TRBJ1-2; no reliable D call. The V end lost 1 base, the J end lost 4 bases, and 10 bases lay between the germline ends. CDR1 and CDR2 (germline): MGHRA, YSYEKL. The CDR3 loop spans 14 amino acids. The CDR3 sequence is CASSQGQALYGYTF. Written as DNA, the CDR3 is TGCGCCAGCAGCCAAGGTCAGGCTCTCTATGGCTACACCTTC.

This clone has only a few counts. J is TRBJ2-7 and V is TRBV19; 10 bases match TRBD1. In germline, CDR1 is LNHDA, CDR2 SQIVND (reference sequence). The CDR3 extends over 15 amino acids. V lost 6 bases, J lost 1 base, and 6 bases stayed unmatched. The CDR3 here is CASSSGTGVSYEQYF. DNA for the CDR3: TGTGCCAGTAGCAGCGGGACAGGGGTTTCCTACGAGCAGTACTTC. The variable domain in full, completed from reference TRBV19 and TRBJ2-7, reads DGGITQSPKYLFRKEGQNVTLSCEQNLNHDAMYWYRQDPGQGLRLIYYSQIVNDFQKGDIAEGYSVSREKKESFPLTVTSAQKNPTAFYLCASSSGTGVSYEQYFGPGTRLTVT.

This clone occurred once. The rearrangement uses TRBV11-2 and TRBJ1-5; no clear D. The CDR3 is made up of 12 amino acids. V was trimmed by 5 bases and J by 9 bases, leaving 11 bases between them. CDR1 is SGHAT and CDR2 is FQNNGV in the germline V gene. In nucleotides, the CDR3 is TGTGCCAGCAGCCCGGAGGCGGGGCCCCAGCATTTT. Translation gives CASSPEAGPQHF.

The chain uses TRBV11-3 and TRBJ2-5; weak D call: TRBD1 (6 bases). The end of the DNA fits TRBJ2-7 better, so the J call may be wrong. Germline CDR1 is SGHNT and CDR2 is YENEEA. The CDR3 is 15 amino acids. The CDR3 DNA follows: TGTGCCAGCAGTCCAGGGGTGGGGCGGGTCTACGAGCAGTACTTC. Translated, it gives CASSPGVGRVYEQYF.

This clone has only one observation. V and J are TRBV9 and TRBJ2-2, with D maybe TRBD1 (6 bases). The CDR3 sequence is 14 residues long. From germline, CDR1 is SGDLS and CDR2 YYNGEE. Trimming took 3 bases from V and 4 from J, leaving 10 bases between them. The DNA for the CDR3 is TGTGCCAGCAGCGCGACAGGCGGCACCGGGGAGCTGTTTTTT. Translation: CASSATGGTGELFF.

V and J are TRBV28 and TRBJ2-7, with 9 bases lining up with TRBD1. This CDR3 has 14 residues. Germline CDR1 and CDR2: MDHEN and SYDVKM. Germline trimming cut 3 bases from V and 2 bases from J; bases unmatched to any gene: 2. CDR3 sequence reads: CASSLWTGAYEQYF. CDR3 DNA sequence: TGTGCCAGCAGTTTGTGGACAGGGGCCTACGAGCAGTACTTC.

The chain links TRBV5-1 to TRBJ2-1; 8 positions match TRBD1. The CDR3 totals 15 residues. Germline CDR1 reads SGHRS; CDR2 reads YFSETQ. The V gene end was trimmed by 3 bases and the J gene end by 7 bases; junction bases not matched to a gene: 9. This CDR3 reads CASSSGPGGSNEQFF. DNA of the CDR3: TGCGCCAGCAGCTCGGGTCCAGGGGGCTCGAATGAGCAGTTCTTC. Together with reference TRBV5-1 and TRBJ2-1, the CDR3 gives the full variable domain: KAGVTQTPRYLIKTRGQQVTLSCSPISGHRSVSWYQQTPGQGLQFLFEYFSETQRNKGNFPGRFSGRQFSNSRSEMNVSTLELGDSALYLCASSSGPGGSNEQFFGPGTRLTVL.